This TCR beta chain was found in a study of blood T cells in healthy people across ages. Extraction yielded at least 5 micrograms of total RNA per sample. With a J-beta primer mix and a sample-barcoded 5' primer, a second PCR ran about 7 to 12 cycles. Tags on each cDNA molecule came from a template-switch adaptor with 12 random nucleotides. TCRdb reanalysed the 5' RACE reads using MiXCR and keeps one entry per CDR3 protein. The sample records some 760,000 distinct CDR3 sequences, around a quarter being singletons. This clonotype was found a few times. Per germline, CDR1 SQVTM and CDR2 ANQGSEA. V dropped 6 bases and J dropped 0 bases, with 9 bases sitting between them. The CDR3 consists of 13 residues. These data also formed part of another study, on T cells of mothers and their children. That report adds: Over 8 million TCR beta CDR3 reads were obtained from each mother, and some 3.2 million from each child.

The sample taken for sequencing was blood. The sequence was collected from a boy aged 5 to 17 in good health. This chain links TRBV29-1 with TRBJ2-1, with D uncertain. The CDR3 DNA reads as TGCAGCGTGGACCGGAGCTCCTACAATGAGCAGTTCTTC. Translation gives CSVDRSSYNEQFF.